Below are 21 T cell receptor beta chains sequenced from a single sample in a study of memory CD4+ T cells and cytomegalovirus serostatus. The data were produced by immunoSEQ multiplex PCR, yet TCRdb's version contains in-frame clones alone and is incomplete. The sample yields 70,000 or so clones, 78% seen once. Single viable CD3+CD4+CD8-CD45RO+ cells were sorted as the memory CD4+ T cells. The sample comprised memory CD4+ T cells from blood. These receptors were obtained from an adult in good health and CMV-seropositive.

The chain carries TRBV6-6 and TRBJ1-5; perhaps TRBD1 as D (6 bases). CDR3 length equals 12 residues. From germline, CDR1 is MNHNY and CDR2 SVGAGI (reference sequence). Trimming removed 1 base at V and 10 bases at J, with 8 bases between. CDR3 bases: TGTGCCAGCAGTTACTTACAGGGCCCCCAGCATTTT. Translated: CASSYLQGPQHF.

The chain is built from TRBV5-4 and TRBJ2-5, with a possible D match to TRBD2 (7 bases). The ends were cut back, 4 bases at V and 5 bases at J, with 21 bases in the middle. The germline V gene encodes CDR1 SGHNT and CDR2 YYREEE (reference sequence). The CDR3 is 16 amino acids. The CDR3 DNA follows: TGTGCCAGCAGCAGTAGTGTAGGGGGGGGCAGGGAGACCCAGTACTTC. Amino acid sequence: CASSSSVGGGRETQYF.

The chain couples TRBV18 to TRBJ1-2, with 8 nucleotides matching TRBD1. CDR1 and CDR2 (germline): KGHSH, LQKENI. The CDR3 covers 13 residues. V lost 4 bases and J lost 3; bases outside the gene matches: 1. As DNA, the CDR3 is TGTGCCAGCTCACAACAGGGGGACTATGGCTACACCTTC. Its translation: CASSQQGDYGYTF.

The chain carries TRBV27 and TRBJ1-1; maybe TRBD1 (5 bases). The CDR3 runs to 14 residues. The V gene lost 3 bases and the J gene lost 5 bases, with 13 bases spanning the gap. Germline lookup yields CDR1 MNHEY and CDR2 SMNVEV (reference sequence). CDR3 amino acids: CASSFHQGKTEAFF. The CDR3 bases are TGTGCCAGCAGTTTCCACCAGGGAAAGACTGAAGCTTTCTTT.

This chain joins TRBV6-6 and TRBJ1-5; a possible D gene is TRBD1 (5 bases). Trimming shortened V by 6 bases and J by 2 bases, and 14 bases separated the two germline ends. Germline CDR1 and CDR2: MNHNY and SVGAGI (reference sequence). The CDR3 spans 15 residues. Here the CDR3 reads CASRGQGPGNQPQHF. For the CDR3, the DNA is TGTGCCAGCAGGGGGCAGGGACCCGGCAATCAGCCCCAGCATTTT.

This clone was detected a few times. This rearrangement joins TRBV6-1 to TRBJ2-1, with 8 bases that match TRBD2. J gave up 7 bases and V 0 bases, and 14 bases lay outside the gene matches. From germline, CDR1 is MNHNS and CDR2 SASEGT. The CDR3 length is 18 residues. CDR3 DNA: TGTGCCAGCAGTGAAGCGCTTCTGACTAGCGCTATTTCTAATGAGCAGTTCTTC. It specifies CASSEALLTSAISNEQFF.

The chain uses TRBV2 and TRBJ2-7, with 9 bases that match TRBD2. Germline trimming cut 4 bases from V and 5 bases from J; bases unmatched to any gene: 12. Germline-derived CDR1 and CDR2 are SNHLY and FYNNEI. CDR3 length: 16 residues. The CDR3 region has the DNA TGTGCCAGCAGTGCTCCGGGCCTAGCGGGGCCGGACGAGCAGTACTTC. Protein sequence: CASSAPGLAGPDEQYF.

The V gene is TRBV5-6, the J gene TRBJ2-7; 7 nucleotides align to TRBD1. Germline V gene data show CDR1 as SGHDT and CDR2 as YYEEEE. Losses at the gene ends were 0 bases for V and 0 bases for J; bases not matched to a gene: 6. The CDR3 is 16 residues long. The CDR3 is CASSLAPGQVSYEQYF. In DNA form, the CDR3 reads TGTGCCAGCAGCTTGGCCCCCGGACAGGTCTCCTACGAGCAGTACTTC.

V gene TRBV13 combines with J gene TRBJ2-2; no firm D call. The V gene lost 4 bases and the J gene lost 5 bases, with 14 bases spanning the gap. CDR3 length equals 15 residues. Germline V lookup: CDR1 PRHDT, CDR2 FYEKMQ (reference sequence). The CDR3 reads CASSSIQPGTGELFF. CDR3 DNA sequence: TGTGCCAGCAGCTCCATTCAACCTGGTACCGGGGAGCTGTTTTTT.

The rearrangement uses TRBV10-3 and TRBJ1-2, with D possibly matching TRBD1 (5 bases). CDR1 and CDR2 (germline): ENHRY, SYGVKD. The CDR3 contains 15 residues. With 10 bases removed from V and 0 bases from J, the gap between germline ends came to 18 bases. The CDR3 loop is CATLGDGGTNYGYTF. The CDR3 DNA follows: TGTGCCACCCTCGGGGACGGGGGGACTAACTATGGCTACACCTTC.

Concerning this clone: The same CDR3 also results from other DNA sequences found in this sample. The genes are TRBV19 and TRBJ2-2, with TRBD1 identical over 7 bases. The germline CDR1 and CDR2 sequences are LNHDA and SQIVND (reference sequence). CDR3 length: 14 amino acids. With V trimmed by 5 bases and J by 3 bases, 3 bases remained unmatched. CDR3 amino acids: CASSSTGDTGELFF. The CDR3 DNA reads TGTGCCAGTAGTTCCACAGGGGACACCGGGGAGCTGTTTTTT.

The chain carries TRBV7-2 and TRBJ1-2, with 7 bases fitting TRBD1. Unmatched junction bases numbered 7, after V lost 3 bases and J lost 6 bases. This CDR3 has 14 amino acids. Germline V gives CDR1 SGHTA, CDR2 FQGNSA. The CDR3: CASSFRARGDGYTF. CDR3 nucleotides: TGTGCCAGCAGCTTTAGGGCCAGGGGGGATGGCTACACCTTC.

The chain couples TRBV5-1 to TRBJ2-1, with 9 nucleotides matching TRBD1. V lost 5 bases, J lost 3 bases, and 6 bases stayed unmatched. Germline CDR1 reads SGHRS; CDR2 reads YFSETQ. The CDR3 spans 15 residues. The CDR3 region is CASSSGQGFYNEQFF. As DNA, the CDR3 is TGCGCCAGCAGTTCGGGACAGGGTTTCTACAATGAGCAGTTCTTC.

The DNA of the CDR3 is TGCGCCAGCAGCCAAGTCCCGGGGTTCGATTCACCCCTCCACTTT. This translates into CASSQVPGFDSPLHF. This sequence joins TRBV4-1 and TRBJ1-6; D is uncertain. V dropped 1 base and J dropped 8 bases, with 12 bases sitting between them. The CDR3 extends over 15 amino acids. CDR1 and CDR2 (germline): MGHRA, YSYEKL.

This clone was detected only once. The rearrangement uses TRBV5-1 and TRBJ2-7; D tentatively reads TRBD1 or TRBD2 (6 bases each). The CDR3 is 15 amino acids. V was pared by 0 bases and J by 3 bases, with 13 bases between. Germline CDR1 SGHRS, CDR2 YFSETQ. This CDR3 is CASSLEGGRLYEQYF. The CDR3 coding sequence is TGCGCCAGCAGCTTGGAGGGGGGCCGACTCTACGAGCAGTACTTC. Looking up the rest from reference TRBV5-1 and TRBJ2-7 gives the full variable domain: KAGVTQTPRYLIKTRGQQVTLSCSPISGHRSVSWYQQTPGQGLQFLFEYFSETQRNKGNFPGRFSGRQFSNSRSEMNVSTLELGDSALYLCASSLEGGRLYEQYFGPGTRLTVT.

The genes are TRBV27 and TRBJ2-7; 13 positions match TRBD2. The CDR3 loop spans 18 amino acids. The germline CDR1 and CDR2 sequences are MNHEY and SMNVEV (reference sequence). Germline trimming cut 5 bases from V and 3 bases from J; bases unmatched to any gene: 13. CDR3 sequence reads: CASSILTGTSGINYEQYF. The CDR3 nucleotides are TGTGCCAGCAGTATACTCACCGGGACTAGCGGGATCAACTACGAGCAGTACTTC.

J is TRBJ1-5 and V is TRBV4-1, with unresolved D. Germline CDR1 reads MGHRA; CDR2 reads YSYEKL. Deletions cut 1 base from V and 7 bases from J, with 17 bases between. The CDR3 has 16 residues. Here the CDR3 DNA reads TGCGCCAGCAGCCAAGTAAAGGGTCCTGTAGGGCAGCCCCAGCATTTT. Protein product: CASSQVKGPVGQPQHF.

The chain is built from TRBV5-4 and TRBJ1-4; possibly TRBD1 for D (6 bases). V was cut by 3 bases and J by 5 bases, with 17 bases left in between. CDR1 is SGHNT and CDR2 is YYREEE in the germline V gene (reference sequence). CDR3 length: 16 amino acids. CDR3 sequence: CASSSERRGGNEKLFF. The CDR3 region has the DNA TGTGCCAGCAGCTCGGAGCGCAGGGGTGGGAATGAAAAACTGTTTTTT.

In this sample, this clone turned up once. The chain is built from TRBV2 and TRBJ2-3, with 8 bases fitting TRBD2. This CDR3 has 15 residues. From germline, CDR1 is SNHLY and CDR2 FYNNEI. V was clipped by 3 bases and J by 0 bases; unmatched bases: 2. In DNA, the CDR3 is TGTGCCAGCAGTGATGGCGGGGGGAGCACAGATACGCAGTATTTT. It specifies CASSDGGGSTDTQYF.

There are many counts of this clone. J is TRBJ2-3 and V is TRBV7-2, with 8 bases that match TRBD2. The CDR3 runs to 16 residues. Germline assignment: CDR1 SGHTA and CDR2 FQGNSA. Unmatched junction bases numbered 8, after V lost 5 bases and J lost 1 base. CDR3 sequence reads: CASSTKLAAGTDTQYF. CDR3 coding DNA: TGTGCCAGCAGCACCAAACTAGCGGCCGGCACAGATACGCAGTATTTT.

The sample holds a few counts of this clone. CDR3 region: CASRGGNSVTEAFF. Here the CDR3 DNA reads TGTGCCAGCAGGGGCGGGAACAGTGTTACTGAAGCTTTCTTT. V gene TRBV6-6 combines with J gene TRBJ1-1; no firm D call. The V and J ends lost 6 bases and 5 bases respectively, with 16 bases between them. The germline CDR1 and CDR2 sequences are MNHNY and SVGAGI (reference sequence). The length of the CDR3 is 14 residues.